This T cell receptor (beta chain) was identified in a study of T-cell memory formation after mild COVID-19. General study findings and limits: Balance between CD4 and CD8 was seen in clones contracting day 15 to 85, and a CD4+ lean was seen in later expanders. Contracting CD4+ clones were located mainly in CM and EM, and CD8+ clones in EMRA. Nothing showed for sure that second-wave clones peaking on day 37 were SARS-CoV-2 specific.

From 5'RACE with constant-segment primers came TCR alpha and TCR beta cDNA libraries that carried sample barcodes and UMIs. TCRdb recomputed calls from the 5' RACE reads with MiXCR, one row per CDR3 protein. This table holds about 180,000 distinct CDR3 sequences, approximately 18% found once. Germline CDR1 is ENHRY and CDR2 is SYGVKD. Trimming shortened V by 2 bases and J by 7 bases, and 15 bases separated the two germline ends. The CDR3 runs 14 residues. Of note for this clonotype: Its cognate antigen is unknown.

Sequenced: PBMCs or a T cell subset sorted from them (not recorded which). The sequence was obtained from a man between 18 and 35 years old who had mild COVID-19 (a few samples of this study predate the infection). Cell type and time point are not known. The genes are TRBV10-3 and TRBJ2-7, with a weak D call TRBD1 (6 bases). This CDR3 reads CAISEHGRGREQYF. The DNA of the CDR3 is TGTGCCATCAGTGAGCATGGCAGGGGTAGGGAGCAGTACTTC.